A selection of T cell receptor beta chains follows, all from one sample in a study of technical replicates of blood from several donors. Profiling relied on immunoSEQ multiplex PCR, and the TCRdb table lists in-frame clones only, not all of them. The table lists around 13,000 clones, about 85% of them singletons. Sequenced: PBMCs. The receptors stem from a human donor in good health. Each CDR3 is given with its conserved first and last residue. The D gene is left open where the match is weak. Clone size is stated in some rows and not others, as once, few, many or a class when expanded.

d_gene: NA
v_gene: TRBV6-1
j_gene: TRBJ1-1
abundance: NA
CDR3nt: TGTGCCAGCAGTGGAAAGGGATCTGGAGGGACTGAAGCTTTCTTT
CDR3aa: CASSGKGSGGTEAFF

d_gene: NA
v_gene: TRBV18
j_gene: TRBJ1-1
abundance: NA
CDR3nt: TGTGCCAGCTCCGGGGGGGCGGGCACTGAAGCTTTCTTT
CDR3aa: CASSGGAGTEAFF

d_gene: TRBD2
v_gene: TRBV4-2
j_gene: TRBJ2-7
abundance: few
CDR3nt: TGTGCCAGCAGCCGCGACCCTGGGACTAGCGGGAGCTACGAGCAGTACTTC
CDR3aa: CASSRDPGTSGSYEQYF

d_gene: TRBD1
v_gene: TRBV7-8
j_gene: TRBJ2-7
abundance: few
CDR3nt: TGTGCCAGCAGCTTAGCTAGGGACAGGGGGAACTCCTACGAGCAGTACTTC
CDR3aa: CASSLARDRGNSYEQYF

d_gene: NA
v_gene: TRBV5-1
j_gene: TRBJ1-3
abundance: NA
CDR3nt: TGCGCCAGCAGCTTGGAGGGACAAGGATGGGACACCATATATTTT
CDR3aa: CASSLEGQGWDTIYF

d_gene: TRBD2
v_gene: TRBV19
j_gene: TRBJ2-1
abundance: few
CDR3nt: TGTGCCAGTAGTATAGATCTGGCTAGCGGCAGCTACAATGAGCAGTTCTTC
CDR3aa: CASSIDLASGSYNEQFF

d_gene: TRBD2
v_gene: TRBV5-1
j_gene: TRBJ2-7
abundance: few
CDR3nt: TGCGCCAGCAGCTTGAACCTAGCGGGAGGCTACGAGCAGTACTTC
CDR3aa: CASSLNLAGGYEQYF

d_gene: NA
v_gene: TRBV7-6
j_gene: TRBJ2-7
abundance: few
CDR3nt: TGTGCCAGCAGCTTAGGGTCGAGTGGTTATAAGTACTTC
CDR3aa: CASSLGSSGYKYF

d_gene: NA
v_gene: TRBV7-9
j_gene: TRBJ2-3
abundance: NA
CDR3nt: TGTGCCAGCAGCTTGGAACTCGCGGCCCCGCCAGATACGCAGTATTTT
CDR3aa: CASSLELAAPPDTQYF

d_gene: NA
v_gene: TRBV7-9
j_gene: TRBJ1-1
abundance: NA
CDR3nt: TGTGCCAGCAGCCCCCCGGGTATAGGCACTGAAGCTTTCTTT
CDR3aa: CASSPPGIGTEAFF

d_gene: NA
v_gene: TRBV5-6
j_gene: TRBJ1-2
abundance: NA
CDR3nt: TGTGCCAGCAGCTTGGTTGAGGCAGGGAACTATGGCTACACCTTC
CDR3aa: CASSLVEAGNYGYTF

d_gene: NA
v_gene: TRBV7-9
j_gene: TRBJ1-1
abundance: NA
CDR3nt: TGTGCCAGCAGCCCGGGGGGGTATCCGAACACTGAAGCTTTCTTT
CDR3aa: CASSPGGYPNTEAFF

d_gene: NA
v_gene: TRBV7-2
j_gene: TRBJ2-7
abundance: NA
CDR3nt: TGTGCCAGCAGCCCCTTTCAGGGGACCCTCCTTGAGCAGTACTTC
CDR3aa: CASSPFQGTLLEQYF

d_gene: NA
v_gene: TRBV14
j_gene: TRBJ2-3
abundance: NA
CDR3nt: TGTGCCAGCAGCCAGGAAGGGACTCTGGTTCCAGATACGCAGTATTTT
CDR3aa: CASSQEGTLVPDTQYF

d_gene: TRBD2
v_gene: TRBV19
j_gene: TRBJ2-1
abundance: NA
CDR3nt: TGTGCCAGTAGCGTCACCGGGACTAGCGGGGGAAGCTCCTACAATGAGCAGTTCTTC
CDR3aa: CASSVTGTSGGSSYNEQFF

d_gene: NA
v_gene: TRBV5-1
j_gene: TRBJ2-7
abundance: NA
CDR3nt: TGCGCCAGCAGCTTGGGATCGGGTAAACAAACCTACGAGCAGTACTTC
CDR3aa: CASSLGSGKQTYEQYF

d_gene: NA
v_gene: TRBV14
j_gene: TRBJ1-1
abundance: NA
CDR3nt: TGTGCCAGCAGCCAAGTAAGGGGTACTGAAGCTTTCTTT
CDR3aa: CASSQVRGTEAFF

d_gene: TRBD1
v_gene: TRBV4-1
j_gene: TRBJ1-5
abundance: few
CDR3nt: TGCGCCAGCAGCCTAATAGGGACAGGGATCAATCAGCCCCAGCATTTT
CDR3aa: CASSLIGTGINQPQHF

d_gene: TRBD1
v_gene: TRBV28
j_gene: TRBJ1-1
abundance: once
CDR3nt: TGTGCCAGCAGCACCGGGACAGGGTTTTTAGGAACTGAAGCTTTCTTT
CDR3aa: CASSTGTGFLGTEAFF

d_gene: NA
v_gene: TRBV27
j_gene: TRBJ2-7
abundance: NA
CDR3nt: TGTGCCAGCAGTACCACGGGAGTGTCTATACACGAGCAGTACTTC
CDR3aa: CASSTTGVSIHEQYF

d_gene: NA
v_gene: TRBV19
j_gene: TRBJ1-3
abundance: NA
CDR3nt: TGTGCCAGTAGTATCCGGACAGCGGACACCATATATTTT
CDR3aa: CASSIRTADTIYF

d_gene: TRBD1
v_gene: TRBV5-6
j_gene: TRBJ2-3
abundance: NA
CDR3nt: TGTGCCAGCAGCACCGGACAGGGGACAGATACGCAGTATTTT
CDR3aa: CASSTGQGTDTQYF

d_gene: NA
v_gene: TRBV6-5
j_gene: TRBJ2-3
abundance: NA
CDR3nt: TGTGCCAGCAGTTACCCTACAGGTCCCCACACAGATACGCAGTATTTT
CDR3aa: CASSYPTGPHTDTQYF

d_gene: NA
v_gene: TRBV6-5
j_gene: TRBJ1-1
abundance: NA
CDR3nt: TGTGCCAGCAGTTACGCGGATGAAGCTTTCTTT
CDR3aa: CASSYADEAFF

d_gene: TRBD2
v_gene: TRBV25-1
j_gene: TRBJ2-7
abundance: few
CDR3nt: TGTGCCAGCAGTGGACTTGAAGGTAGCGGGATTTCCTACGAGCAGTACTTC
CDR3aa: CASSGLEGSGISYEQYF

d_gene: NA
v_gene: TRBV27
j_gene: TRBJ2-2
abundance: once
CDR3nt: TGTGCCAGCAGTTCCCCCCTGAGGGAAACCGGGGAGCTGTTTTTT
CDR3aa: CASSSPLRETGELFF

d_gene: NA
v_gene: TRBV10-3
j_gene: TRBJ1-1
abundance: NA
CDR3nt: TGTGCCATCGGGCTAGGGGTGCAGGGCACTGAAGCTTTCTTT
CDR3aa: CAIGLGVQGTEAFF

d_gene: NA
v_gene: TRBV6-5
j_gene: TRBJ2-1
abundance: NA
CDR3nt: TGTGCCAGCAGGGTTAGCGGTTATTCCTACAATGAGCAGTTCTTC
CDR3aa: CASRVSGYSYNEQFF

d_gene: NA
v_gene: TRBV27
j_gene: TRBJ2-2
abundance: NA
CDR3nt: TGTGCCAGCATAACGGGCCCCGCGGGGACCGGGGAGCTGTTTTTT
CDR3aa: CASITGPAGTGELFF

d_gene: TRBD1
v_gene: TRBV18
j_gene: TRBJ1-2
abundance: NA
CDR3nt: TGTGCCAGCTCACCCTTGACAGGGGAGGTTGAGTATGGCTACACCTTC
CDR3aa: CASSPLTGEVEYGYTF

d_gene: NA
v_gene: TRBV2
j_gene: TRBJ2-3
abundance: NA
CDR3nt: TGTGCCAGCTCACGGTCTTTCTACCCAGGGGGGACACACACAGATACGCAGTATTTT
CDR3aa: CASSRSFYPGGTHTDTQYF

d_gene: TRBD2
v_gene: TRBV6-5
j_gene: TRBJ2-1
abundance: NA
CDR3nt: TGTGCCAGCAGTCCCGGGACTAGCGGCTACAATGAGCAGTTCTTC
CDR3aa: CASSPGTSGYNEQFF

d_gene: TRBD1
v_gene: TRBV6-6
j_gene: TRBJ2-3
abundance: NA
CDR3nt: TGTGCCAGCAGTCGAAGGGGGCGATCAGATACGCAGTATTTT
CDR3aa: CASSRRGRSDTQYF

d_gene: TRBD2
v_gene: TRBV7-6
j_gene: TRBJ2-5
abundance: NA
CDR3nt: TGTGCCAGCAGCCCCCGTTTAGCGGGTGGGCAAGAGACCCAGTACTTC
CDR3aa: CASSPRLAGGQETQYF

d_gene: NA
v_gene: TRBV30
j_gene: TRBJ1-5
abundance: once
CDR3nt: TGTGCCTGGAGTACAGGCTCCATCAATCAGCCCCAGCATTTT
CDR3aa: CAWSTGSINQPQHF

d_gene: TRBD1
v_gene: TRBV18
j_gene: TRBJ2-5
abundance: NA
CDR3nt: TGTGCCAGCTCACCGGGACAGGGGGAAGGAGAGACCCAGTACTTC
CDR3aa: CASSPGQGEGETQYF

d_gene: TRBD2
v_gene: TRBV12-5
j_gene: TRBJ2-7
abundance: few
CDR3nt: TGTGCTAGTGGTTTGGGTCTAGCGGGAGCCTACGAGCAGTACTTC
CDR3aa: CASGLGLAGAYEQYF

d_gene: NA
v_gene: TRBV30
j_gene: TRBJ1-5
abundance: few
CDR3nt: TGTGCCTGGAGTCTGGGCGGGGGCAATCAGCCCCAGCATTTT
CDR3aa: CAWSLGGGNQPQHF

d_gene: NA
v_gene: TRBV13
j_gene: TRBJ1-1
abundance: NA
CDR3nt: TGTGCCAGCAGCTTAGGGGCGGGGAGACCGAACACTGAAGCTTTCTTT
CDR3aa: CASSLGAGRPNTEAFF

d_gene: TRBD1
v_gene: TRBV28
j_gene: TRBJ2-4
abundance: NA
CDR3nt: TGTGCCAGCAGTCCTCCGGGACAGGGAGACATTCAGTACTTC
CDR3aa: CASSPPGQGDIQYF